The 21 T cell receptor beta chains reported below all come from one sample, sequenced in a study of post-analysis software for immune sequencing data. What these receptors recognize is not known. The study, taken as a whole, reports: The five TRBV segments detected at higher frequency in patients than in controls included TRBV5-6, TRBV5-1 and TRBV20-1.

Carried by the TCR beta cDNA libraries were unique molecular identifiers. Each CDR3 protein is one row after TCRdb ran MiXCR on the PCR reads. The sample has about 800,000 distinct CDR3 sequences, roughly 30% seen once. Sample: blood. The source is a girl between 10 and 17 years old with multiple sclerosis.

This clonotype was observed a handful of times. The rearrangement uses TRBV24-1 and TRBJ2-5; 11 bases match TRBD2. V was pared by 0 bases and J by 1 base, with 3 bases of the junction left unmatched. This CDR3 region has 17 residues. Germline lookup yields CDR1 KGHDR and CDR2 SFDVKD. DNA of the CDR3: TGTGCCACCAGTGATTTGGACGGGACTAGCGGCCAAGAGACCCAGTACTTC. This gives the protein CATSDLDGTSGQETQYF.

V is TRBV25-1 and J is TRBJ1-2; D perhaps matches TRBD1 (5 bases). CDR1 is MGHDK, CDR2 SYGVNS, per germline. This CDR3 contains 14 residues. With 3 bases removed from V and 3 bases from J, the gap between germline ends came to 11 bases. For the CDR3, the DNA is TGTGCCAGCAGTGAGATGGGACGGGACTATGGCTACACCTTC. Translating it yields CASSEMGRDYGYTF.

This clonotype was counted a few times. The chain joins TRBV20-1 to TRBJ2-7, with D tentatively TRBD1 (6 bases). Germline V CDR1 and CDR2: DFQATT, SNEGSKA (reference sequence). The CDR3 contains 14 residues. V was pared by 0 bases and J by 5 bases, with 14 bases between. Written as DNA, the CDR3 is TGCAGTGCTAGAGATAATACAGGGAACCACGAGCAGTACTTC. Amino acid sequence: CSARDNTGNHEQYF.

The chain is built from TRBV5-1 and TRBJ1-1; D unclear. The V gene lost 4 bases and the J gene lost 0 bases, with 10 bases spanning the gap. Germline V CDR1 and CDR2: SGHRS, YFSETQ. The CDR3 runs to 14 residues. The DNA of the CDR3 is TGCGCCAGCAGCCTCCCCGACTTGAACACTGAAGCTTTCTTT. Translation gives CASSLPDLNTEAFF. The whole variable domain, filled in from reference TRBV5-1 and TRBJ1-1, reads KAGVTQTPRYLIKTRGQQVTLSCSPISGHRSVSWYQQTPGQGLQFLFEYFSETQRNKGNFPGRFSGRQFSNSRSEMNVSTLELGDSALYLCASSLPDLNTEAFFGQGTRLTVV.

This clonotype was picked up a small number of times. The genes are TRBV27 and TRBJ2-4; TRBD1 agrees at 9 bases. Germline V gene data show CDR1 as MNHEY and CDR2 as SMNVEV (reference sequence). The CDR3 runs to 16 residues. V lost 3 bases to trimming and J lost 0 bases; unmatched junction nucleotides: 3. CDR3: CASSFNRGQAKNIQYF. In nucleotides, the CDR3 is TGTGCCAGCAGTTTCAACAGGGGGCAAGCCAAAAACATTCAGTACTTC.

This clonotype was detected ten times or more. In DNA form, the CDR3 reads TGCAGTGCTAGAGGGACTAGCGCGAGCACAGATACGCAGTATTTT. Translated: CSARGTSASTDTQYF. The chain employs TRBV20-1 and TRBJ2-3; 9 positions match TRBD2. Germline CDR1 is DFQATT and CDR2 is SNEGSKA (reference sequence). V trimming: 1 base; J trimming: 0 bases; junction bases outside the gene matches: 2. The CDR3 totals 15 residues.

The chain employs TRBV5-5 and TRBJ1-2, with TRBD1 matching 8 bases. The CDR3 sequence is 17 residues long. The V gene end was trimmed by 2 bases and the J gene end by 3 bases; junction bases not matched to a gene: 12. Per the germline V gene, CDR1 is SGHKS and CDR2 is YYEKEE (reference sequence). CDR3 coding DNA: TGTGCCAGCAGCTTTCGGACAGGGCTTGGTGTGGACTATGGCTACACCTTC. Translation: CASSFRTGLGVDYGYTF.

This clonotype was observed a few times. The DNA for the CDR3 is TGCGCCAGCAGCGTCGATACTCCTGAGCAGTTCTTC. Translation gives CASSVDTPEQFF. This chain joins TRBV5-1 and TRBJ2-1; D gene ambiguous. Germline V gives CDR1 SGHRS, CDR2 YFSETQ. The CDR3 loop spans 12 amino acids. V shed 4 bases and J shed 9 bases, with 11 bases lying between them.

This sequence joins TRBV7-9 and TRBJ2-5; D unresolved. Judging by the DNA end, TRBJ2-7 fits better; the J call may be wrong. Germline V gene data show CDR1 as SEHNR and CDR2 as FQNEAQ (reference sequence). This CDR3 has 17 residues. The CDR3 protein is CASSLAPGQPLTYEQYF. The CDR3 coding sequence is TGTGCCAGCAGCTTAGCGCCCGGTCAACCTCTAACCTACGAGCAGTACTTC.

The chain links TRBV4-1 to TRBJ1-1, with D possibly being TRBD1 (5 bases). Germline V CDR1 and CDR2: MGHRA, YSYEKL. This CDR3 is built from 15 residues. Trimming stripped 0 bases from V and 5 bases from J, with 13 bases between. The CDR3 spells CASSQEIRVLTEAFF. CDR3 DNA: TGCGCCAGCAGCCAAGAGATCAGGGTTTTGACTGAAGCTTTCTTT.

The table lists this clonotype with many counts. The chain carries TRBV5-6 and TRBJ1-2, with D hard to call. Trimming removed 3 bases from V and 6 bases from J, with 9 bases in between. The CDR3 runs 12 residues. CDR1 SGHDT and CDR2 YYEEEE come from the germline V gene. CDR3 loop: CASSSSGHGYTF. The DNA for the CDR3 is TGTGCCAGCAGCTCGTCGGGCCATGGCTACACCTTC.

The J gene is TRBJ1-1, the V gene TRBV12-3 or TRBV12-4, with TRBD1 identical over 7 bases. CDR3 length: 13 amino acids. V shed 6 bases, J shed 11 bases, and the junction held 12 bases outside the gene matches. The CDR3 loop is CASSQGQGVGAFF. The CDR3 region has the DNA TGTGCCAGCAGCCAAGGGCAGGGGGTTGGCGCTTTCTTT.

The J gene is TRBJ2-3, the V gene TRBV7-2, with unresolved D. The germline V gene encodes CDR1 SGHTA and CDR2 FQGNSA. The V end was cut by 1 base, the J end by 7 bases, with 3 bases between. The CDR3 covers 11 residues. The DNA for the CDR3 is TGTGCCAGCAGCTTAGACTATACGCAGTATTTT. Translated: CASSLDYTQYF.

The chain is built from TRBV28 and TRBJ2-5; TRBD2 is a possible D gene (5 bases). The CDR3 is 12 amino acids. The germline CDR1 and CDR2 sequences are MDHEN and SYDVKM. V lost 10 bases to trimming and J lost 4 bases, with 13 bases between them. CDR3 sequence: CATGERRETQYF. For the CDR3, the DNA is TGTGCCACCGGGGAGAGAAGAGAGACCCAGTACTTC.

This clonotype has only a few counts. The chain couples TRBV7-8 to TRBJ1-4; D is unclear. The germline V gene encodes CDR1 SGHVS and CDR2 FQNEAQ. The CDR3 has 15 amino acids. V gave up 2 bases and J gave up 4 bases, with 11 bases separating them. In DNA form, the CDR3 reads TGTGCCAGCAGCTTATCGGAAGGGAGTAATGAAAAACTGTTTTTT. Translated: CASSLSEGSNEKLFF.

A few counts support this clonotype. V usage is TRBV6-5 and J usage is TRBJ1-1; D gene unclear. Trimming removed 6 bases from V and 7 bases from J, with 15 bases in between. CDR1 is MNHEY, CDR2 SVGAGI, per germline. The CDR3 is 13 residues long. CDR3 sequence reads: CASSPSGWGEAFF. For the CDR3, the DNA is TGTGCCAGCAGCCCTTCGGGGTGGGGTGAAGCTTTCTTT.

V and J are TRBV20-1 and TRBJ2-7, with 8 nucleotides matching TRBD2. V was clipped by 6 bases and J by 10 bases; unmatched bases: 14. The CDR3 spans 13 residues. Germline CDR1 DFQATT, CDR2 SNEGSKA (reference sequence). The CDR3 protein is CSADGGSGVSQYF. The CDR3 nucleotides read TGCAGTGCAGATGGGGGTAGCGGGGTGTCCCAGTACTTC.

This sequence joins TRBV20-1 and TRBJ1-3, with 8 positions matching TRBD1. The CDR3 runs 15 residues. Germline V gives CDR1 DFQATT, CDR2 SNEGSKA (reference sequence). V trimming: 4 bases; J trimming: 6 bases; junction bases outside the gene matches: 11. CDR3 in DNA: TGCAGTGCTACGACAGGGGCCGAACGGTTAAACACCATATATTTT. Amino acids: CSATTGAERLNTIYF.

As for this clonotype: Its ends do not fully match the called genes, so a read error is possible. The J gene is TRBJ2-1, the V gene TRBV7-2; D call uncertain. The germline V gene has CDR1 SGHTA and CDR2 FQGNSA. CDR3 length equals 12 residues. The CDR3 coding sequence is TGTGCCAACAGCTTAATGGGGAATGAGCAGTTCTTC. This sequence encodes CANSLMGNEQFF.

The genes are TRBV7-9 and TRBJ2-1; D remains ambiguous. CDR1 and CDR2 (germline): SEHNR, FQNEAQ (reference sequence). V was pared by 6 bases and J by 5 bases, with 11 bases between. This CDR3 spans 13 amino acids. CDR3: CASSYPPHNEQFF. CDR3 sequence (DNA): TGTGCCAGCAGTTACCCCCCCCACAATGAGCAGTTCTTC.

V and J are TRBV7-9 and TRBJ2-7; tentatively, D is TRBD2 (6 bases). CDR1 and CDR2 from the germline V gene are SEHNR and FQNEAQ (reference sequence). This CDR3 has 14 residues. V was shortened by 5 bases and J by 5 bases, with 16 bases between the two germline ends. As DNA, the CDR3 is TGTGCCAGCAGCACCGGGACTTTGCCTAACGAGCAGTACTTC. Its translation is CASSTGTLPNEQYF. Together with reference TRBV7-9 and TRBJ2-7, the CDR3 gives the full variable domain: DTGVSQNPRHKITKRGQNVTFRCDPISEHNRLYWYRQTLGQGPEFLTYFQNEAQLEKSRLLSDRFSAERPKGSFSTLEIQRTEQGDSAMYLCASSTGTLPNEQYFGPGTRLTVT.